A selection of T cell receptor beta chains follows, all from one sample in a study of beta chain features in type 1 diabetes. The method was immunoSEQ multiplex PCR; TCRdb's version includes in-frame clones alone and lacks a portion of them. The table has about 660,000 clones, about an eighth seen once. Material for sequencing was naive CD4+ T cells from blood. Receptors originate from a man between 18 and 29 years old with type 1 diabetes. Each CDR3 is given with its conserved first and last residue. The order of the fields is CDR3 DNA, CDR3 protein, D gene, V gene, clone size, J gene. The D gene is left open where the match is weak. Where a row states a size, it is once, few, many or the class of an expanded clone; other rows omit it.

DNA: TGTGCCAGCAGCTATAGCGGGGGGTTCTACTACGAGCAGTACTTC
CDR3: CASSYSGGFYYEQYF
D: TRBD2
V: TRBV7-2
size: .
J: TRBJ2-7

DNA: TGTGCCAGCAGGTCCCTACAGGGGTTGCCTTCCGTCTTC
CDR3: CASRSLQGLPSVF
D: TRBD1
V: TRBV6-5
size: .
J: TRBJ1-2

DNA: TGTGCCAGCACCATAGGACAGCAACTCTCCTACGAGCAGTACTTC
CDR3: CASTIGQQLSYEQYF
D: .
V: TRBV6-1
size: .
J: TRBJ2-7

DNA: TGTGCCAGCAGCTTAGGGACGGACACCATATATTTT
CDR3: CASSLGTDTIYF
D: .
V: TRBV7-9
size: .
J: TRBJ1-3

DNA: TGTGCCTGGAGTAGTACAGGGGCCGGGGAGCTGTTTTTT
CDR3: CAWSSTGAGELFF
D: TRBD1
V: TRBV30
size: few
J: TRBJ2-2

DNA: TGTGCCAGCAGGCTACTGGACCTCGGGCGGGCAGATACGCAGTATTTT
CDR3: CASRLLDLGRADTQYF
D: .
V: TRBV5-6
size: .
J: TRBJ2-3

DNA: TGCAGCGTTGAAGGGGGGGACAGAATTGGAGATACGCAGTATTTT
CDR3: CSVEGGDRIGDTQYF
D: .
V: TRBV29-1
size: few
J: TRBJ2-3

DNA: TGTGCCAGCAGCTTAGGTCAGAATGAAAAACTGTTTTTT
CDR3: CASSLGQNEKLFF
D: .
V: TRBV7-8
size: few
J: TRBJ1-4

DNA: TGTGCCAGCAGCCAAACAGGGAGGTGGACAGATACGCAGTATTTT
CDR3: CASSQTGRWTDTQYF
D: .
V: TRBV14
size: .
J: TRBJ2-3

DNA: TGTGCCAGCAGTTTAAGGGGGAACAATGAGCAGTTCTTC
CDR3: CASSLRGNNEQFF
D: .
V: TRBV28
size: few
J: TRBJ2-1

DNA: TGTGCCTGGAGTAAAGAGCTGCCTTCCGAGCAGTACTTC
CDR3: CAWSKELPSEQYF
D: .
V: TRBV30
size: few
J: TRBJ2-7

DNA: TGTGCCAGCAGTATATCCCCCTCCGGAAGGGGGGTCTACGAGCAGTACTTC
CDR3: CASSISPSGRGVYEQYF
D: .
V: TRBV27
size: .
J: TRBJ2-7

DNA: TGTGCCAGCAGAGGGGACAGGGAGGATGCTTTCTTT
CDR3: CASRGDREDAFF
D: TRBD1
V: TRBV27
size: few
J: TRBJ1-1

DNA: TGTGCCAGCAGTGTAGAGTCTGGCTATGGCTACACCTTC
CDR3: CASSVESGYGYTF
D: .
V: TRBV2
size: .
J: TRBJ1-2

DNA: TGTGCCAGCAGCTTACTCTATCTTACAGGGGACGAGCAGTACTTC
CDR3: CASSLLYLTGDEQYF
D: TRBD1
V: TRBV7-2
size: .
J: TRBJ2-7

DNA: TGTGCCAGCAGCAGGAGAGGTAGGGGGCCCGACGAGCAGTACTTC
CDR3: CASSRRGRGPDEQYF
D: TRBD1
V: TRBV5-6
size: .
J: TRBJ2-7

DNA: TGTGCCAGCAGTCGGACTGAACATTCTGGAAACACCATATATTTT
CDR3: CASSRTEHSGNTIYF
D: .
V: TRBV7-8
size: .
J: TRBJ1-3

DNA: TGTGCCAGCAGCCCCACTCGCAATGAGCAGTTCTTC
CDR3: CASSPTRNEQFF
D: .
V: TRBV7-2
size: few
J: TRBJ2-1

DNA: TGTGCCTGGAGTAGAGGGTCTGTGAACACTGAAGCTTTCTTT
CDR3: CAWSRGSVNTEAFF
D: .
V: TRBV30
size: .
J: TRBJ1-1

DNA: TGTGCTAGCAGCCCTAGTCCAAATCAGCCCCAGCATTTT
CDR3: CASSPSPNQPQHF
D: .
V: TRBV7-7
size: .
J: TRBJ1-5

DNA: TGTGCCTGGAGTGTACATAGAGTTGGCAGGGGGAATGAGCAGTTCTTC
CDR3: CAWSVHRVGRGNEQFF
D: TRBD1
V: TRBV30
size: few
J: TRBJ2-1

DNA: TGCAGCGTTTCGGGGGGAAGAGCAACTAATGAAAAACTGTTTTTT
CDR3: CSVSGGRATNEKLFF
D: .
V: TRBV29-1
size: .
J: TRBJ1-4

DNA: TGTGCCAGCAGCGTGCCGTTGGGAAAACTGTTTTTT
CDR3: CASSVPLGKLFF
D: .
V: TRBV5-4
size: few
J: TRBJ1-4

DNA: TGTGCCAGCAGTAACCCGGGACTAGCGGGGATCACCGGGGAGCTGTTTTTT
CDR3: CASSNPGLAGITGELFF
D: TRBD2
V: TRBV28
size: few
J: TRBJ2-2

DNA: TGCAGCGTTGTTAAGACTAGCGGGGTGAGGGAGACCCAGTACTTC
CDR3: CSVVKTSGVRETQYF
D: TRBD2
V: TRBV29-1
size: few
J: TRBJ2-5

DNA: TGTGCCAGCTCACCATACTCGGGCCCCTACGAGCAGTACTTC
CDR3: CASSPYSGPYEQYF
D: .
V: TRBV18
size: few
J: TRBJ2-7

DNA: TGTGCCTGGGGACGGGAGGGGGCGAGGTACGAGCAGTACTTC
CDR3: CAWGREGARYEQYF
D: .
V: TRBV30
size: .
J: TRBJ2-7

DNA: TGCGCCAGCAGCCAAGATTCTTCTGTCACCGGGGAGCTGTTTTTT
CDR3: CASSQDSSVTGELFF
D: .
V: TRBV4-1
size: few
J: TRBJ2-2

DNA: TGTGCCACGGGGGGCTACGAGCAGTACTTC
CDR3: CATGGYEQYF
D: TRBD2
V: TRBV7-9
size: .
J: TRBJ2-7

DNA: TGTGCCAGTAGTACCGGGACAGCTTACTACGAGCAGTACTTC
CDR3: CASSTGTAYYEQYF
D: TRBD1
V: TRBV19
size: few
J: TRBJ2-7

DNA: TGTGCCAGCAGCTTAGCGGGGACAGGGGGTCCACAAGAGACCCAGTACTTC
CDR3: CASSLAGTGGPQETQYF
D: TRBD1
V: TRBV7-2
size: .
J: TRBJ2-5

DNA: TGTGCCAGTAGGGTTGCCGGGACTACAGACGAGCAGTACTTC
CDR3: CASRVAGTTDEQYF
D: TRBD2
V: TRBV19
size: few
J: TRBJ2-7

DNA: TGTGCCAGCAGCCCTTCGGACAAGTACTACGAGCAGTACTTC
CDR3: CASSPSDKYYEQYF
D: .
V: TRBV7-9
size: few
J: TRBJ2-7

DNA: TGCAGCGCCTTAGGGGGAGAAGGGACCCAGTACTTC
CDR3: CSALGGEGTQYF
D: .
V: TRBV29-1
size: .
J: TRBJ2-5

DNA: TGTGCAAGTCGCTACTTGGCTGGAAAGAATGAGCAGTTCTTC
CDR3: CASRYLAGKNEQFF
D: .
V: TRBV12-2
size: few
J: TRBJ2-1

DNA: TGTGCCAGCAGCGAGGGACTAGCGGAACGCGCCAAAAACATTCAGTACTTC
CDR3: CASSEGLAERAKNIQYF
D: TRBD2
V: TRBV9
size: .
J: TRBJ2-4

DNA: TGCAGCGTTGAAGACCCACAGGGCACTGAAGCTTTCTTT
CDR3: CSVEDPQGTEAFF
D: .
V: TRBV29-1
size: many
J: TRBJ1-1

DNA: TGTGCCAGGGAAAGCGGGACTAGCGGGAGTGAGACCCAGTACTTC
CDR3: CARESGTSGSETQYF
D: TRBD2
V: TRBV2
size: few
J: TRBJ2-5

DNA: TGCAGCGTTGAAGCTGCGGGGGACGGCTCGCTCTGGGTGGGCTACACCTTC
CDR3: CSVEAAGDGSLWVGYTF
D: .
V: TRBV29-1
size: few
J: TRBJ1-2

DNA: TGCGCCAGCAGCTTAGGCCGTAACGGCTACACCTTC
CDR3: CASSLGRNGYTF
D: .
V: TRBV5-1
size: once
J: TRBJ1-2

DNA: TGCAGCATGCCAAGTAACTATGGCTACACCTTC
CDR3: CSMPSNYGYTF
D: .
V: TRBV20-1
size: few
J: TRBJ1-2

DNA: TGCGCCAGCGCTCATGCTGAGGGGGCGGGGTACAATGAGCAGTTCTTC
CDR3: CASAHAEGAGYNEQFF
D: .
V: TRBV4-1
size: .
J: TRBJ2-1

DNA: TGTGCCAGCAGCGTCAGGGACGGCGGCACTGAAGCTTTCTTT
CDR3: CASSVRDGGTEAFF
D: .
V: TRBV9
size: .
J: TRBJ1-1

DNA: TGTGCCAGCAGCTTTCCCGACAGCTCGGGGGAAGCTTTCTTT
CDR3: CASSFPDSSGEAFF
D: .
V: TRBV5-6
size: few
J: TRBJ1-1

DNA: TGTGCCAGCTCACCACCGGGACTAGCGGGGGCCCAAGAGACCCAGTACTTC
CDR3: CASSPPGLAGAQETQYF
D: TRBD2
V: TRBV18
size: .
J: TRBJ2-5

DNA: TGTGCCACCAGCACCGCCGGGGCAGGGGGATATAATTCACCCCTCCACTTT
CDR3: CATSTAGAGGYNSPLHF
D: TRBD1
V: TRBV15
size: few
J: TRBJ1-6

DNA: TGTGCCAGCAGTTTATGGGGAAGCGAGGCCAACGTCCTGACTTTC
CDR3: CASSLWGSEANVLTF
D: .
V: TRBV27
size: .
J: TRBJ2-6

DNA: TGTGCCTGGAGATTGTCCGGGACAGCTTCCTACGAGCAGTACTTC
CDR3: CAWRLSGTASYEQYF
D: TRBD1
V: TRBV30
size: few
J: TRBJ2-7

DNA: TGTGCCAGCAGCTCCCGAGGGGAGCCCCAGCATTTT
CDR3: CASSSRGEPQHF
D: .
V: TRBV7-9
size: few
J: TRBJ1-5

DNA: TGTGCCAGCAGCTCAGGACAGGGTCAGCCCCAGCATTTT
CDR3: CASSSGQGQPQHF
D: TRBD1
V: TRBV7-2
size: .
J: TRBJ1-5

DNA: TGTGCCAGCAGTACCCGGACAGGGAACCTCGGCTACACCTTC
CDR3: CASSTRTGNLGYTF
D: TRBD1
V: TRBV27
size: few
J: TRBJ1-2

DNA: TGCGCCAGCAGCCTCGGGAGGCCCCTCATGGATACGCAGTATTTT
CDR3: CASSLGRPLMDTQYF
D: TRBD2
V: TRBV4-1
size: .
J: TRBJ2-3

DNA: TGTGCCATCAGTGACCAACAGGGCTCCTACGAGCAGTACTTC
CDR3: CAISDQQGSYEQYF
D: .
V: TRBV10-3
size: .
J: TRBJ2-7

DNA: TGTGCCAGCACGGGACAGCCCCAGCATTTT
CDR3: CASTGQPQHF
D: .
V: TRBV28
size: .
J: TRBJ1-5

DNA: TGTGCCATAACCCGGACAGGGGCGACCACAGATACGCAGTATTTT
CDR3: CAITRTGATTDTQYF
D: TRBD1
V: TRBV2
size: .
J: TRBJ2-3